This entry lists 22 T cell receptor beta chains sequenced from one sample in a study of T cells in narcolepsy. Assay used: immunoSEQ multiplex PCR; TCRdb lists only in-frame clones, some missing. The data hold 25,000 to 35,000 clones, with under 85% observed a single time. Sequenced: memory (CD45RA-) CD4+ T cells from blood. The receptor set was obtained from a human donor in good health.

The rearrangement uses TRBV6-1 and TRBJ1-6; D perhaps matches TRBD1 (5 bases). The CDR3 contains 13 residues. Germline CDR1 MNHNS, CDR2 SASEGT. V lost 6 bases and J lost 9, with 12 bases in between. The CDR3 loop is CASRGPDSSPLHF. The DNA of the CDR3 is TGTGCCAGCAGGGGACCGGATAGTTCACCCCTCCACTTT.

The chain links TRBV10-3 to TRBJ2-5, with a weak D call TRBD2 (7 bases). The CDR3 runs 14 residues. Trimming removed 2 bases at V and 5 bases at J, with 12 bases between. Germline lookup yields CDR1 ENHRY and CDR2 SYGVKD. The CDR3: CAISEGGGPETQYF. CDR3 bases: TGTGCCATCAGTGAGGGGGGGGGCCCGGAGACCCAGTACTTC.

The chain employs TRBV12-5 and TRBJ1-2; no definite D call. Trimming pared 6 bases from V and 4 bases from J, leaving 12 bases between. This CDR3 spans 13 amino acids. The germline V gene encodes CDR1 LGHNT and CDR2 FRNRAP. The CDR3 reads CASGPGGAYGYTF. The CDR3 region has the DNA TGTGCTAGTGGCCCCGGTGGAGCCTATGGCTACACCTTC.

This clone was seen a single time. The chain employs TRBV4-3 and TRBJ2-5; D not certain. Trimming took off 1 base at V and 1 base at J, with 7 bases between the two ends. This CDR3 contains 14 residues. Germline loops: CDR1 LGHNA, CDR2 YSLEER. The CDR3 coding sequence is TGCGCCAGCAGCCAAGGGCTCGGCCAAGAGACCCAGTACTTC. This gives the protein CASSQGLGQETQYF.

This chain uses TRBV6-5 with TRBJ1-1, with D possibly TRBD1 on 6 matching bases. Germline V gene sequence: CDR1 MNHEY, CDR2 SVGAGI. The CDR3 runs to 14 residues. The germline V and J ends were trimmed by 5 bases and 6 bases, with 16 bases remaining between them. CDR3 in amino acids: CASSRQGSRAEAFF. CDR3 nucleotide sequence: TGTGCCAGCAGTCGCCAGGGGTCGCGCGCTGAAGCTTTCTTT.

The V call is TRBV6-1, the J call TRBJ2-3; D uncertain. Between the trimmed V and J ends, which lost 3 bases and 2 bases, there was a span of 6 bases. There are 13 residues in the CDR3. Germline-derived CDR1 and CDR2 are MNHNS and SASEGT. CDR3 residues: CASSETYTDTQYF. The CDR3 DNA follows: TGTGCCAGCAGTGAGACTTACACAGATACGCAGTATTTT.

The chain joins TRBV11-2 to TRBJ2-3, with 8 bases lining up with TRBD1. In germline, CDR1 is SGHAT, CDR2 FQNNGV. V lost 3 bases, J lost 4 bases, and 9 bases stayed unmatched. The CDR3 runs 16 residues. The CDR3 DNA reads TGTGCCAGCAGCTTCGGGCGGACAGGGCTGGCAGATACGCAGTATTTT. It is translated as CASSFGRTGLADTQYF.

The chain employs TRBV19 and TRBJ1-6, with 7 bases identical to TRBD1. V shed 5 bases and J 5 bases; nucleotides not matched to a gene: 6. The germline CDR1 and CDR2 sequences are LNHDA and SQIVND (reference sequence). This CDR3 is 15 amino acids long. In DNA form, the CDR3 reads TGTGCCAGTAGTCCCCGAGGGACAGATAATTCACCCCTCCACTTT. Its translation is CASSPRGTDNSPLHF.

The chain joins TRBV28 to TRBJ2-1; 12 positions agree with TRBD2. V lost 3 bases to trimming and J lost 9 bases; unmatched junction nucleotides: 12. CDR1 and CDR2 (germline): MDHEN, SYDVKM. The CDR3 totals 17 residues. In DNA form, the CDR3 reads TGTGCCAGCAGTTTGTTCGATCTAGCGGGGGGGCCAGGTGAGCAGTTCTTC. Translation gives CASSLFDLAGGPGEQFF.

This clone has only one observation. The gene calls are TRBV19 and TRBJ2-3; 7 bases fit TRBD2. From germline, CDR1 is LNHDA and CDR2 SQIVND (reference sequence). This CDR3 is built from 17 residues. V shed 3 bases, J shed 2 bases, and the junction held 11 bases outside the gene matches. The CDR3 nucleotides read TGTGCCAGTAGTATTGGGGGGACCGGGACTAACACAGATACGCAGTATTTT. The encoded protein is CASSIGGTGTNTDTQYF.

The V and J genes are TRBV5-5 and TRBJ1-6; D remains ambiguous. The CDR3 has 14 residues. In germline, CDR1 is SGHKS, CDR2 YYEKEE (reference sequence). Trimming took off 4 bases at V and 7 bases at J, with 12 bases between the two ends. The chain's CDR3 is CASSREGGNSPLHF. CDR3 nucleotides: TGTGCCAGCAGCCGAGAGGGAGGAAATTCACCCCTCCACTTT.

The chain employs TRBV7-6 and TRBJ2-3; D call uncertain. V was cut by 1 base and J by 6 bases, with 11 bases left in between. CDR1 is SGHVS and CDR2 is FNYEAQ in the germline V gene. This CDR3 comprises 14 residues. CDR3 DNA: TGTGCCAGCAGCTTAGTGGACGGGTTTGATACGCAGTATTTT. Its protein is CASSLVDGFDTQYF.

The chain has TRBV7-8 and TRBJ2-2; 13 bases map to TRBD2. CDR3 size: 17 residues. Trimming took 4 bases from V and 5 from J; bases not matched to a gene: 7. Germline loops: CDR1 SGHVS, CDR2 FQNEAQ. DNA of the CDR3: TGTGCCAGCAGCTCAAGGACTAGCGGGGGCGGTACCGGGGAGCTGTTTTTT. Translating gives CASSSRTSGGGTGELFF.

The V call is TRBV11-2, the J call TRBJ2-7; D possibly corresponds to TRBD2 (5 bases). CDR3 length: 14 amino acids. V lost 7 bases and J 1 base, leaving 14 bases between the germline ends. Germline V gene lookup returns CDR1 SGHAT and CDR2 FQNNGV. The CDR3 loop reads CASTEGWVSYEQYF. CDR3 coding DNA: TGTGCCAGCACCGAGGGCTGGGTTTCCTACGAGCAGTACTTC. Based on the CDR3 plus reference TRBV11-2 and TRBJ2-7, the full variable domain is EAGVAQSPRYKIIEKRQSVAFWCNPISGHATLYWYQQILGQGPKLLIQFQNNGVVDDSQLPKDRFSAERLKGVDSTLKIQPAKLEDSAVYLCASTEGWVSYEQYFGPGTRLTVT.

DNA of the CDR3: TGTGCCAGCAGTTTAGTACAGGGGAGGCGAAACACCATATATTTT. This gives the protein CASSLVQGRRNTIYF. This chain links TRBV28 with TRBJ1-3, with TRBD1 matching 7 bases. The length of the CDR3 is 15 residues. The germline CDR1 and CDR2 sequences are MDHEN and SYDVKM. J was trimmed by 5 bases and V by 2 bases; bases with no gene match: 6.

The rearrangement uses TRBV7-2 and TRBJ1-2, with 9 bases fitting TRBD1. The CDR3 loop spans 13 amino acids. The ends lost 4 bases at V and 7 bases at J; junction bases unmatched: 4. Germline V CDR1 and CDR2: SGHTA, FQGNSA. This CDR3 reads CASSYRGQSGYTF. CDR3 nucleotides: TGTGCCAGCAGCTACAGGGGGCAAAGTGGCTACACCTTC.

V is TRBV2 and J is TRBJ2-5, with TRBD1 matching 8 bases. V shed 6 bases and J 2 bases; nucleotides not matched to a gene: 11. The CDR3 loop spans 16 amino acids. CDR1 is SNHLY, CDR2 FYNNEI, per germline. The DNA of the CDR3 is TGTGCCAGCAGCTCCCACCCGACAGGGGTACAAGAGACCCAGTACTTC. It specifies CASSSHPTGVQETQYF.

The chain is built from TRBV5-1 and TRBJ2-2; D possibly uses TRBD1 or TRBD2 (5 bases each). CDR1 is SGHRS, CDR2 YFSETQ, per germline. V lost 3 bases and J lost 8, with 14 bases in between. The CDR3 is 14 residues long. The CDR3 DNA follows: TGCGCCAGCAGCTCCGGGGCCCTGGCAGGGGAGCTGTTTTTT. This sequence encodes CASSSGALAGELFF.

The chain is built from TRBV14 and TRBJ2-1, with D possibly TRBD2 on 6 matching bases. CDR1 is SGHDN and CDR2 is FVKESK in the germline V gene. V lost 0 bases and J lost 10, with 16 bases in between. The CDR3 runs to 15 residues. CDR3 in DNA: TGTGCCAGCAGCCAAGACCTGACTAGATTGGAAGAGCAGTTCTTC. Protein: CASSQDLTRLEEQFF.

The rearrangement joins TRBV19 to TRBJ1-2; no clear D. Germline lookup yields CDR1 LNHDA and CDR2 SQIVND (reference sequence). Trimming took off 3 bases at V and 2 bases at J, with 34 bases between the two ends. The CDR3 is 22 amino acids. In nucleotides, the CDR3 is TGTGCCAGTAGTATTAGTTCCATCGTTGGCTCCCGAGGAAAGGGATGGAACTATGGCTACACCTTC. It is translated as CASSISSIVGSRGKGWNYGYTF.

The chain combines TRBV6-1 with TRBJ2-7, with D possibly TRBD1 on 5 matching bases. V lost 2 bases and J 9 bases, leaving 8 bases between the germline ends. From germline, CDR1 is MNHNS and CDR2 SASEGT. The CDR3 is 11 residues long. Here the CDR3 reads CASSEQGRQYF. DNA of the CDR3: TGTGCCAGCAGTGAACAGGGCCGGCAGTACTTC.

This sequence joins TRBV9 and TRBJ1-6; unclear D gene. Trimming pared 1 base from V and 10 bases from J, leaving 12 bases between. The CDR3 runs to 14 residues. Germline V gene data show CDR1 as SGDLS and CDR2 as YYNGEE. The CDR3 protein is CASSVSGFLSPLHF. CDR3 in DNA: TGTGCCAGCAGCGTATCGGGGTTCTTGTCACCCCTCCACTTT.